This TCR beta chain was obtained from a study of cytomegalovirus exposure and HLA in healthy donors. This clone was observed a handful of times. Its target is not known. The PCR used 60 Vbeta and 13 Jbeta primers. The data were produced by immunoSEQ multiplex PCR, yet TCRdb's version contains in-frame clones alone and is incomplete. Of some 160,000 clones listed, almost 80% are singletons. The V end was cut by 0 bases, the J end by 1 base, with 10 bases between. Germline CDR1 and CDR2: SGHRS and YFSETQ. The CDR3 sequence is 15 residues long. Overall study findings and caveats: The authors considered a cluster of highly shared sequence variants likely to be a sequencing artifact.

The sequence came from a male donor in good health and CMV-seronegative. Sequencing was carried out using PBMCs. The chain carries TRBV5-1 and TRBJ1-1; tentatively, D is TRBD1 (5 bases). The chain's CDR3 is CASSLGSGQNTEAFF. The CDR3 DNA sequence: TGCGCCAGCAGCTTGGGGTCAGGGCAGAACACTGAAGCTTTCTTT. Drawing the rest from reference TRBV5-1 and TRBJ1-1, the complete variable domain is KAGVTQTPRYLIKTRGQQVTLSCSPISGHRSVSWYQQTPGQGLQFLFEYFSETQRNKGNFPGRFSGRQFSNSRSEMNVSTLELGDSALYLCASSLGSGQNTEAFFGQGTRLTVV.